This T cell receptor beta chain came from a study of blood T cell repertoires in COVID-19. The overall study: T cells, B-cell-depleted T cells, or PBMCs provided the cDNA or gDNA that served as material.

The study assigned cohorts using participant-reported clinical history. Symptom resolution, clearance, or two negative PCRs marked donors in Cohort 3 as recovered. This clone has more than one count but fewer than ten. CDR3 length equals 14 residues. V lost 5 bases and J lost 1; bases outside the gene matches: 3. Germline V lookup: CDR1 MNHEY, CDR2 SVGAGI. As originally analysed: Reference gene primer amplification gave nucleated cell count estimates. This table comes from immunoSEQ multiplex PCR, and its TCRdb copy is limited to in-frame clones, with some not included. From that table come the V and J calls and clone size; the DNA was used to work out D and trimming. The sample records roughly 140,000 clones, around 85% being singletons.

The sequenced sample was PBMCs or T cells enriched from blood (not recorded which). The TCR originated in a woman between 40 and 50 years old who had recovered from COVID-19. The chain recombines TRBV6-5 with TRBJ1-2; 8 bases align to TRBD1. CDR3 bases: TGTGCCAGCAGTACAGGGGGGAATAACTATGGCTACACCTTC. Its protein product is CASSTGGNNYGYTF.